These 30 T cell receptor beta chains came from one sample sequenced in a study of beta chain features in type 1 diabetes (dated by TCRdb to between 2017 and 2018). The receptor library was made with the immunoSEQ multiplex PCR assay. The High Capacity cDNA Reverse Transcription Kit was used to reverse transcribe all of the isolated RNA, meaning that expressed TCRB transcripts were what got sequenced. Imported from immuneACCESS, the table was reduced by TCRdb to in-frame sequences with V and J called. These copies leave out some clones; in studies compared against another copy, an unresolved V gene accounts for under half, and the cause of the remainder is not known. The sample table holds 250,000 to 300,000 clones, of which about 7.8% were seen once. More than 0.8% of the sample belongs to the ten largest clones. Sample: central memory CD4+ T cells from blood. All receptors come from a woman under 30 in good health.

The sample holds many counts of this clone. The genes are TRBV9 and TRBJ1-4, with TRBD1 matching 7 bases. This CDR3 contains 15 residues. Per the germline V gene, CDR1 is SGDLS and CDR2 is YYNGEE. Trimming cost V 2 bases and J 7 bases; bases outside gene matches: 8. This chain's CDR3 is CASSVDAGGLEKLFF. The CDR3 coding sequence is TGTGCCAGCAGCGTGGATGCAGGGGGACTTGAAAAACTGTTTTTT.

The sample holds many counts of this clone. This rearrangement joins TRBV7-9 to TRBJ1-2, with 10 bases aligning to TRBD1. V trimming: 3 bases; J trimming: 3 bases; junction bases outside the gene matches: 4. The CDR3 is 15 residues long. The germline CDR1 and CDR2 sequences are SEHNR and FQNEAQ (reference sequence). CDR3 nucleotide sequence: TGTGCCAGCAGCTTGGGTGGGACAGGGGACTATGGCTACACCTTC. Its translation: CASSLGGTGDYGYTF. The full variable domain, its missing parts supplied by reference TRBV7-9 and TRBJ1-2, is DTGVSQNPRHKITKRGQNVTFRCDPISEHNRLYWYRQTLGQGPEFLTYFQNEAQLEKSRLLSDRFSAERPKGSFSTLEIQRTEQGDSAMYLCASSLGGTGDYGYTFGSGTRLTVV.

This clone was seen a few times. The V gene is TRBV7-2, the J gene TRBJ2-5, with 10 bases matching TRBD2. Per germline, CDR1 SGHTA and CDR2 FQGNSA. The CDR3 is 18 amino acids. J was trimmed by 0 bases and V by 5 bases; bases with no gene match: 12. CDR3 protein: CASSLSSGLAGDQETQYF. The CDR3 DNA reads TGTGCCAGCAGCCTCAGTTCAGGGCTAGCGGGGGACCAAGAGACCCAGTACTTC.

This clone came up a few times. The same CDR3 also results from other DNA sequences found in this sample. The V and J genes are TRBV5-1 and TRBJ2-5; 7 bases fit TRBD1. Germline V lookup: CDR1 SGHRS, CDR2 YFSETQ. V lost 0 bases, J lost 3 bases, and 2 bases stayed unmatched. The CDR3 consists of 14 residues. Written as DNA, the CDR3 is TGCGCCAGCAGCTTGGCCGGGACAGAAGAGACCCAGTACTTC. Amino acid sequence: CASSLAGTEETQYF. Together with reference TRBV5-1 and TRBJ2-5, the CDR3 gives the full variable domain: KAGVTQTPRYLIKTRGQQVTLSCSPISGHRSVSWYQQTPGQGLQFLFEYFSETQRNKGNFPGRFSGRQFSNSRSEMNVSTLELGDSALYLCASSLAGTEETQYFGPGTRLLVL.

The chain joins TRBV29-1 to TRBJ1-2; D might be TRBD1 (5 bases). Trimming stripped 4 bases from V and 6 bases from J, with 12 bases between. The CDR3 consists of 12 residues. From germline, CDR1 is SQVTM and CDR2 ANQGSEA. CDR3 in DNA: TGCAGCGTTGGGGGGGACGGCGATGGCTACACCTTC. Protein sequence: CSVGGDGDGYTF. The variable domain in full, completed from reference TRBV29-1 and TRBJ1-2, reads SAVISQKPSRDICQRGTSLTIQCQVDSQVTMMFWYRQQPGQSLTLIATANQGSEATYESGFVIDKFPISRPNLTFSTLTVSNMSPEDSSIYLCSVGGDGDGYTFGSGTRLTVV.

This clone occurred a few times. The chain uses TRBV5-4 and TRBJ1-1; D gene uncertain. Germline V gives CDR1 SGHNT, CDR2 YYREEE (reference sequence). The V end was cut by 4 bases, the J end by 0 bases, with 10 bases between. The length of the CDR3 is 14 residues. Here the CDR3 reads CASSPQLMNTEAFF. The CDR3 nucleotides are TGTGCCAGCAGCCCGCAGCTTATGAACACTGAAGCTTTCTTT.

CDR3 nucleotide sequence: TGCGCCAGCAGCCCAACTAGCGGAGGAGGGAATGAGCAGTTCTTC. This codes for CASSPTSGGGNEQFF. V gene TRBV5-1 combines with J gene TRBJ2-1, with TRBD2 matching 8 bases. The CDR3 spans 15 residues. Trimming cost V 4 bases and J 7 bases; bases outside gene matches: 10. Per the germline V gene, CDR1 is SGHRS and CDR2 is YFSETQ.

The chain employs TRBV9 and TRBJ1-2, with D unclear. The CDR3 spans 12 residues. V lost 3 bases and J 2 bases, leaving 5 bases between the germline ends. Germline CDR1 reads SGDLS; CDR2 reads YYNGEE. The CDR3 DNA reads as TGTGCCAGCAGCGGCGAAAACTATGGCTACACCTTC. Its protein is CASSGENYGYTF.

This clone has just a few counts. The J gene is TRBJ2-2, the V gene TRBV7-9; 7 bases agree with TRBD1. The CDR3 runs 15 residues. Trimming cost V 5 bases and J 6 bases; bases outside gene matches: 9. Germline loops: CDR1 SEHNR, CDR2 FQNEAQ (reference sequence). The CDR3 nucleotides are TGTGCCAGCAGCCCCAGAGGGGGCGCTCCCGGGGAGCTGTTTTTT. Protein product: CASSPRGGAPGELFF.

This chain links TRBV23-1 with TRBJ2-7; D remains unclear. TRBV23-1 is recorded as an ORF, its role being uncertain. Trimming removed 6 bases from V and 4 bases from J, with 7 bases in between. CDR3 length: 11 residues. The CDR3 DNA is TGCGCCAGCAGCCGGGTTTACGAGCAGTACTTC. This encodes CASSRVYEQYF.

This clone came up many times. The chain is built from TRBV16 and TRBJ1-4; D unclear. The CDR3 length is 14 residues. With 4 bases removed from V and 4 bases from J, the gap between germline ends came to 10 bases. Germline lookup yields CDR1 KGHSY and CDR2 FQNENV. CDR3 in amino acids: CASSLGRSNEKLFF. The CDR3 nucleotides read TGTGCCAGCAGCCTAGGACGGAGTAATGAAAAACTGTTTTTT. Looking up the rest from reference TRBV16 and TRBJ1-4 gives the full variable domain: GEEVAQTPKHLVRGEGQKAKLYCAPIKGHSYVFWYQQVLKNEFKFLISFQNENVFDETGMPKERFSAKCLPNSPCSLEIQATKLEDSAVYFCASSLGRSNEKLFFGSGTQLSVL.

The chain employs TRBV5-6 and TRBJ1-2; D uncertain. This CDR3 has 15 residues. Germline V lookup: CDR1 SGHDT, CDR2 YYEEEE. Trimming took off 2 bases at V and 1 base at J, with 12 bases between the two ends. CDR3 amino acids: CASSLLSGVNYGYTF. For the CDR3, the DNA is TGTGCCAGCAGCTTATTATCAGGAGTTAACTATGGCTACACCTTC.

The rearrangement links TRBV11-1 to TRBJ2-1; 10 positions agree with TRBD2. From germline, CDR1 is SGHAT and CDR2 FQDESV (reference sequence). The CDR3 length is 17 residues. V lost 0 bases and J lost 5; bases outside the gene matches: 7. The CDR3 here is CASSLAGSGGLNNEQFF. Here the CDR3 DNA reads TGTGCCAGCAGCTTAGCCGGTAGCGGGGGGCTTAACAATGAGCAGTTCTTC.

The V and J genes are TRBV5-1 and TRBJ2-3; possibly TRBD2 for D (5 bases). The germline gives CDR1 SGHRS, CDR2 YFSETQ. Trimming removed 4 bases from V and 6 bases from J, with 18 bases in between. This CDR3 has 15 amino acids. CDR3 coding DNA: TGCGCCAGCAGCCCCCCCGCGGGTCAGATCGATACGCAGTATTTT. Protein: CASSPPAGQIDTQYF.

The J gene is TRBJ2-7, the V gene TRBV6-1, with 10 bases lining up with TRBD2. J lost 5 bases, V lost 5 bases, and 6 bases had no gene match. Germline V gene sequence: CDR1 MNHNS, CDR2 SASEGT. The CDR3 is 14 amino acids. The CDR3 region has the DNA TGTGCCAGCAGTCGCGTAGCGGGGGGTAACGAGCAGTACGTC. Translation gives CASSRVAGGNEQYV.

This clone occurred a few times. The chain employs TRBV7-2 and TRBJ2-2, with 10 bases fitting TRBD2. The CDR3 covers 16 residues. V trimming: 3 bases; J trimming: 5 bases; junction bases outside the gene matches: 6. Germline V gene sequence: CDR1 SGHTA, CDR2 FQGNSA. CDR3 DNA sequence: TGTGCCAGCAGCTTCGTAGCGGGAGGCGGAACCGGGGAGCTGTTTTTT. It yields the protein CASSFVAGGGTGELFF. Variable domain in full (rest from reference TRBV7-2 and TRBJ2-2): GAGVSQSPSNKVTEKGKDVELRCDPISGHTALYWYRQSLGQGLEFLIYFQGNSAPDKSGLPSDRFSAERTGGSVSTLTIQRTQQEDSAVYLCASSFVAGGGTGELFFGEGSRLTVL.

V is TRBV9 and J is TRBJ2-1; 8 bases are shared with TRBD1. V was pared by 3 bases and J by 9 bases, with 17 bases of the junction left unmatched. CDR3 length equals 17 residues. The V gene's germline CDR1 is SGDLS and CDR2 YYNGEE. The DNA of the CDR3 is TGTGCCAGCAGCGCAAAAAACCCCGGGACAGGCTCTAGTGAGCAGTTCTTC. Its translation: CASSAKNPGTGSSEQFF. Together with reference TRBV9 and TRBJ2-1, the CDR3 gives the full variable domain: DSGVTQTPKHLITATGQRVTLRCSPRSGDLSVYWYQQSLDQGLQFLIQYYNGEERAKGNILERFSAQQFPDLHSELNLSSLELGDSALYFCASSAKNPGTGSSEQFFGPGTRLTVL.

This chain joins TRBV7-2 and TRBJ1-4; TRBD1 matches 8 bases. Germline CDR1 reads SGHTA; CDR2 reads FQGNSA. The CDR3 loop spans 14 amino acids. Unmatched junction bases numbered 5, after V lost 3 bases and J lost 8 bases. CDR3 in DNA: TGTGCCAGCAGCTTCAGGGGGCAGGAGGAAAAACTGTTTTTT. Its translation is CASSFRGQEEKLFF.

This clone has a handful of counts. The CDR3 DNA is TGTGCCAGCAGCCAAGAGGTAGCGGGAGGCCTGAGCTCCTACAATGAGCAGTTCTTC. Its protein product is CASSQEVAGGLSSYNEQFF. The chain couples TRBV4-2 to TRBJ2-1; 10 bases are a match to TRBD2. The germline CDR1 and CDR2 sequences are LGHNA and YNFKEQ. The CDR3 sequence is 19 residues long. J gave up 0 bases and V 0 bases, and 8 bases lay outside the gene matches.

The chain couples TRBV7-2 to TRBJ2-5; 15 nucleotides agree with TRBD2. Germline CDR1 SGHTA, CDR2 FQGNSA. CDR3 length: 19 residues. After removal of 2 bases from V and 1 base from J, the junction contained 8 bases not matched to a gene. The CDR3 is CASSLLGTSGRTLQETQYF. CDR3 in DNA: TGTGCCAGCAGCTTATTAGGGACTAGCGGGAGGACACTCCAAGAGACCCAGTACTTC.

This clone was counted between two and nine times. The V gene is TRBV7-9, the J gene TRBJ2-5; unclear D gene. This CDR3 spans 15 amino acids. CDR1 and CDR2 (germline): SEHNR, FQNEAQ (reference sequence). V was pared by 5 bases and J by 0 bases, with 13 bases between. CDR3 sequence (DNA): TGTGCCAGCAGCAGCAGCCTATACCACCAAGAGACCCAGTACTTC. Protein: CASSSSLYHQETQYF.

The genes are TRBV7-3 and TRBJ1-1; 7 bases agree with TRBD1. The germline V gene encodes CDR1 SGHTA and CDR2 FQGTGA. The length of the CDR3 is 14 residues. The ends lost 3 bases at V and 0 bases at J; junction bases unmatched: 1. DNA for the CDR3: TGTGCCAGCAGCTTCGACAGGGTGAACACTGAAGCTTTCTTT. It yields the protein CASSFDRVNTEAFF.

The V gene is TRBV5-1, the J gene TRBJ2-1; possibly TRBD1 for D (5 bases). V was shortened by 3 bases and J by 8 bases, with 12 bases between the two germline ends. Germline V lookup: CDR1 SGHRS, CDR2 YFSETQ. There are 13 residues in the CDR3. The CDR3: CASSWSQGYEQFF. For the CDR3, the DNA is TGCGCCAGCAGCTGGAGCCAGGGCTATGAGCAGTTCTTC.

V is TRBV2 and J is TRBJ2-7; 7 nucleotides line up with TRBD1. CDR3 size: 13 residues. Germline CDR1 is SNHLY and CDR2 is FYNNEI. J was trimmed by 4 bases and V by 6 bases; bases with no gene match: 6. This CDR3 reads CASRGTGEYEQYV. In DNA, the CDR3 is TGTGCCAGCAGGGGCACAGGGGAATACGAGCAGTACGTC.

This clone was seen a few times. The rearrangement links TRBV7-9 to TRBJ2-5, with TRBD1 as a possible D gene (5 bases). The CDR3 spans 14 residues. Trimming left V 5 bases short and J 5 bases short, with 15 bases between. Germline CDR1 reads SEHNR; CDR2 reads FQNEAQ (reference sequence). CDR3 loop: CASSPNQGRETQYF. Here the CDR3 DNA reads TGTGCCAGCAGCCCAAATCAGGGAAGGGAGACCCAGTACTTC. Supplemented by reference TRBV7-9 and TRBJ2-5, the full variable domain reads DTGVSQNPRHKITKRGQNVTFRCDPISEHNRLYWYRQTLGQGPEFLTYFQNEAQLEKSRLLSDRFSAERPKGSFSTLEIQRTEQGDSAMYLCASSPNQGRETQYFGPGTRLLVL.

Turning to this clone: The same CDR3 is also encoded by other DNA sequences in this sample. The CDR3 protein is CASSATGVGNTIYF. The CDR3 DNA is TGTGCCAGCAGTGCAACAGGGGTCGGAAACACCATATATTTT. V usage is TRBV2 and J usage is TRBJ1-3; 7 bases match TRBD1. The length of the CDR3 is 14 residues. V lost 4 bases, J lost 4 bases, and 4 bases stayed unmatched. Germline V lookup: CDR1 SNHLY, CDR2 FYNNEI.

This rearrangement joins TRBV27 to TRBJ1-1; possible D gene TRBD1, 6 bases. V lost 3 bases to trimming and J lost 8 bases, with 13 bases between them. In germline, CDR1 is MNHEY, CDR2 SMNVEV (reference sequence). The CDR3 is made up of 13 amino acids. In DNA, the CDR3 is TGTGCCAGCAGTTTTTTATGGGGGGCGGAAGCTTTCTTT. Its translation: CASSFLWGAEAFF.

The V call is TRBV7-2, the J call TRBJ1-5, with unresolved D. This CDR3 is 16 amino acids long. The germline CDR1 and CDR2 sequences are SGHTA and FQGNSA. V gave up 2 bases and J gave up 2 bases, with 13 bases separating them. CDR3 nucleotide sequence: TGTGCCAGCAGCTTAAGTTTCCCATCGGGCAATCAGCCCCAGCATTTT. Protein: CASSLSFPSGNQPQHF.

V gene TRBV7-2 combines with J gene TRBJ2-3, with D possibly being TRBD2 (5 bases). The V and J ends lost 1 base and 5 bases respectively, with 10 bases between them. Germline CDR1 is SGHTA and CDR2 is FQGNSA. The length of the CDR3 is 14 residues. The CDR3 reads CASSLGRAEDTQYF. The CDR3 region has the DNA TGTGCCAGCAGCTTAGGGCGGGCAGAAGATACGCAGTATTTT.

The V call is TRBV7-2, the J call TRBJ2-3, with TRBD2 matching 13 bases. Germline CDR1 and CDR2: SGHTA and FQGNSA. The trim removed 6 bases at V and 4 bases at J, leaving 7 bases unmatched. This CDR3 spans 16 amino acids. The CDR3 loop is CASRTSGRLGADTQYF. The CDR3 DNA reads TGTGCCAGCAGGACTAGCGGGAGGCTGGGAGCAGATACGCAGTATTTT.